Listed below are T cell receptor beta chains from one sample, sequenced in a study of blood T cell repertoires in COVID-19. Measured with immunoSEQ multiplex PCR; TCRdb has only the in-frame clones, and not every one. Among some 490,000 clones listed, approximately 85% were seen once. Sequences were obtained from peripheral blood. The source is a human donor in a cohort sampled during active COVID-19. Each CDR3 is given with its conserved first and last residue. D genes are given only for firm matches. Clone size is shown for a subset of rows, as once, few, many or a class of expanded clone.

j_gene: TRBJ2-3
d_gene: .
v_gene: TRBV25-1
abundance: .
CDR3nt: TGTGCCAGCAGTGAATTCAGCGGAGCACGCACAGATACGCAGTATTTT
CDR3aa: CASSEFSGARTDTQYF

j_gene: TRBJ2-1
d_gene: TRBD2
v_gene: TRBV18
abundance: .
CDR3nt: TGTGCCAGCTCACGAAACAGGGGACTAGCGGGAGGGTACAATGAGCAGTTCTTC
CDR3aa: CASSRNRGLAGGYNEQFF

j_gene: TRBJ2-2
d_gene: TRBD2
v_gene: TRBV5-1
abundance: .
CDR3nt: TGCGCCAGCAGCTTGATAGCGGGAGGGCCAAGCTCCGGGGAGCTGTTTTTT
CDR3aa: CASSLIAGGPSSGELFF

j_gene: TRBJ2-3
d_gene: TRBD2
v_gene: TRBV24-1
abundance: .
CDR3nt: TGTGCCACCAGTGCCCCCGGGAGGGCTTCAGATACGCAGTATTTT
CDR3aa: CATSAPGRASDTQYF

j_gene: TRBJ2-7
d_gene: TRBD2
v_gene: TRBV13
abundance: .
CDR3nt: TGTGCCAGCAGCCGGACGCCTGGGACTAGCGGCTCCTACGAGCAGTACTTC
CDR3aa: CASSRTPGTSGSYEQYF

j_gene: TRBJ2-2
d_gene: .
v_gene: TRBV5-1
abundance: .
CDR3nt: TGCGCCAGCAGCCCCCTCGGGGAATCCGGGGAGCTGTTTTTT
CDR3aa: CASSPLGESGELFF

j_gene: TRBJ1-4
d_gene: .
v_gene: TRBV7-2
abundance: .
CDR3nt: TGTGCCAGCACCCAGCGGCCGAGCGAAAAACTGTTTTTT
CDR3aa: CASTQRPSEKLFF

j_gene: TRBJ2-5
d_gene: TRBD2
v_gene: TRBV3-1/TRBV3-2
abundance: .
CDR3nt: TGTGCCAGCAGCCTACTCAGCGGGAGCCGAGAGACCCAGTACTTC
CDR3aa: CASSLLSGSRETQYF

j_gene: TRBJ1-3
d_gene: .
v_gene: TRBV7-6
abundance: .
CDR3nt: TGTGCCAGCAGCTTAGAATATGGAAACACCATATATTTT
CDR3aa: CASSLEYGNTIYF

j_gene: TRBJ2-5
d_gene: TRBD2
v_gene: TRBV11-2
abundance: .
CDR3nt: TGTGCCAGCAGCCCGGGACTAGCGGAAGAGACCCAGTACTTC
CDR3aa: CASSPGLAEETQYF

j_gene: TRBJ1-1
d_gene: TRBD1
v_gene: TRBV6-5
abundance: .
CDR3nt: TGTGCCAGCAGTCGAGGAGACAGGGTCTGGACTGAAGCTTTCTTT
CDR3aa: CASSRGDRVWTEAFF

j_gene: TRBJ1-5
d_gene: .
v_gene: TRBV19
abundance: few
CDR3nt: TGTGCCAGTAGTATATCACTAACTAGCAATCAGCCCCAGCATTTT
CDR3aa: CASSISLTSNQPQHF

j_gene: TRBJ1-4
d_gene: TRBD1
v_gene: TRBV3-1/TRBV3-2
abundance: few
CDR3nt: TGTGCCAGCAGCCAAGAAAGGGGGCGAAGTGAAAAACTGTTTTTT
CDR3aa: CASSQERGRSEKLFF

j_gene: TRBJ2-5
d_gene: .
v_gene: TRBV9
abundance: .
CDR3nt: TGTGCCAGCAGCGTAGGCACAGCCCAATACCAAGAGACCCAGTACTTC
CDR3aa: CASSVGTAQYQETQYF

j_gene: TRBJ2-6
d_gene: .
v_gene: TRBV11-1
abundance: .
CDR3nt: TGTGCCAGCAGCCGCAACAGTAGATGGGGGGCCAACGTCCTGACTTTC
CDR3aa: CASSRNSRWGANVLTF

j_gene: TRBJ2-3
d_gene: .
v_gene: TRBV4-2
abundance: .
CDR3nt: TGTGCCAGCAGCCAAGATTACTACACAGATACGCAGTATTTT
CDR3aa: CASSQDYYTDTQYF

j_gene: TRBJ2-7
d_gene: TRBD2
v_gene: TRBV7-3
abundance: .
CDR3nt: TGTGCCAGCAGCCCGGCTAGCGGGAGGTACGAGCAGTACTTC
CDR3aa: CASSPASGRYEQYF

j_gene: TRBJ2-1
d_gene: .
v_gene: TRBV6-2/TRBV6-3
abundance: .
CDR3nt: TGTGCCAGCAGTCCCAGTTTTACAGACAATGAGCAGTTCTTC
CDR3aa: CASSPSFTDNEQFF

j_gene: TRBJ1-5
d_gene: .
v_gene: TRBV7-8
abundance: .
CDR3nt: TGTGCCAGCAGCTTCCCCGGGCAGCCCCAGCATTTT
CDR3aa: CASSFPGQPQHF

j_gene: TRBJ1-4
d_gene: .
v_gene: TRBV5-1
abundance: .
CDR3nt: TGCGCCAGCAGCTCCGGGAATGAAAAACTGTTTTTT
CDR3aa: CASSSGNEKLFF

j_gene: TRBJ2-6
d_gene: TRBD1
v_gene: TRBV28
abundance: .
CDR3nt: TGTGCCAGCAGTTCAGGGGGTTCTGGGGCCAACGTCCTGACTTTC
CDR3aa: CASSSGGSGANVLTF

j_gene: TRBJ1-2
d_gene: TRBD1
v_gene: TRBV10-3
abundance: .
CDR3nt: TGTGCCATCAGCTACACACAGGGGGCGCCTTCCTATGGCTACACCTTC
CDR3aa: CAISYTQGAPSYGYTF

j_gene: TRBJ1-5
d_gene: .
v_gene: TRBV24-1
abundance: .
CDR3nt: TGTGCCACCAGTGCGGCGGAACGACAGCCCCAGCATTTT
CDR3aa: CATSAAERQPQHF

j_gene: TRBJ2-1
d_gene: TRBD2
v_gene: TRBV3-1/TRBV3-2
abundance: once
CDR3nt: TGTGCCAGCAGAGGCACTAGCGGGGACTCCTACAATGAGCAGTTCTTC
CDR3aa: CASRGTSGDSYNEQFF

j_gene: TRBJ2-5
d_gene: .
v_gene: TRBV5-1
abundance: .
CDR3nt: TGCGCCAGCAGCTTGGGGCAGGGTATCCAAGAGACCCAGTACTTC
CDR3aa: CASSLGQGIQETQYF

j_gene: TRBJ1-2
d_gene: TRBD1
v_gene: TRBV30
abundance: .
CDR3nt: TGTGCCTGGAGGGGGACAGGGGACGGCTACACCTTC
CDR3aa: CAWRGTGDGYTF

j_gene: TRBJ1-2
d_gene: TRBD1
v_gene: TRBV29-1
abundance: .
CDR3nt: TGCAGCGTTGAAGTACAGGGGATTGGCTACACCTTC
CDR3aa: CSVEVQGIGYTF

j_gene: TRBJ2-7
d_gene: .
v_gene: TRBV5-6
abundance: .
CDR3nt: TGTGCCAGCAGACAATACAGGGCCCCCCACGAGCAGTACTTC
CDR3aa: CASRQYRAPHEQYF

j_gene: TRBJ1-5
d_gene: .
v_gene: TRBV5-8
abundance: .
CDR3nt: TGTGCCAGCAGCTTGGACAGGGCTCAGCCCCAGCATTTT
CDR3aa: CASSLDRAQPQHF

j_gene: TRBJ2-3
d_gene: .
v_gene: TRBV7-9
abundance: .
CDR3nt: TGTGCCAGCAGCTTAGCTAATCCCACGCAGTATTTT
CDR3aa: CASSLANPTQYF

j_gene: TRBJ2-5
d_gene: TRBD2
v_gene: TRBV10-3
abundance: .
CDR3nt: TGTGCCACGGGGGGTCGGGAGACCCAGTACTTC
CDR3aa: CATGGRETQYF

j_gene: TRBJ1-1
d_gene: .
v_gene: TRBV2
abundance: .
CDR3nt: TGTGCCAGCAGCCAGGGTGTTTTGGACACTGAAGCTTTCTTT
CDR3aa: CASSQGVLDTEAFF

j_gene: TRBJ2-3
d_gene: .
v_gene: TRBV5-4
abundance: .
CDR3nt: TGTGCCAGCAGCCTGAGCGTGAGGTCCGATACGCAGTATTTT
CDR3aa: CASSLSVRSDTQYF

j_gene: TRBJ2-7
d_gene: .
v_gene: TRBV30
abundance: .
CDR3nt: TGTGCCTGGAGTTTGCCTCGGACAGCCTACGAGCAGTACTTC
CDR3aa: CAWSLPRTAYEQYF

j_gene: TRBJ2-7
d_gene: .
v_gene: TRBV11-2
abundance: .
CDR3nt: TGTGCCAGCAGTCGGTTGGGGGGGCCTTACGAGCAGTACTTC
CDR3aa: CASSRLGGPYEQYF